Below, 15 T cell receptor beta chains from the same sample are listed, as sequenced in a study of cytomegalovirus exposure and HLA in healthy donors. The PCR employed 60 Vbeta primers together with 13 Jbeta primers. Sequencing was performed with immunoSEQ multiplex PCR; in TCRdb, only in-frame clones are kept and a portion is missing. The sample lists under 200,000 clones, roughly 74% occurring once. Sequenced sample: PBMCs. The source of these receptors is a woman aged 30 to 39 in good health and CMV-seronegative.

V usage is TRBV27 and J usage is TRBJ2-3; TRBD2 might be the D (6 bases). From germline, CDR1 is MNHEY and CDR2 SMNVEV (reference sequence). The CDR3 loop spans 13 amino acids. The V and J ends lost 8 bases and 4 bases respectively, with 13 bases between them. The CDR3 region has the DNA TGTGCCAGCTCCCCCGGGGAGGCAGATACGCAGTATTTT. Its protein is CASSPGEADTQYF.

The chain links TRBV2 to TRBJ2-2; 14 bases map to TRBD2. Trimming took 7 bases from V and 6 from J; bases not matched to a gene: 7. Looked up from germline, CDR1 is SNHLY and CDR2 is FYNNEI. The CDR3 spans 16 residues. The CDR3 coding sequence is TGTGCCAGCAAGAGAGGGACTAGCGGGAGTGCCGGGGAGCTGTTTTTT. It translates to CASKRGTSGSAGELFF. Looking up the rest from reference TRBV2 and TRBJ2-2 gives the full variable domain: EPEVTQTPSHQVTQMGQEVILRCVPISNHLYFYWYRQILGQKVEFLVSFYNNEISEKSEIFDDQFSVERPDGSNFTLKIRSTKLEDSAMYFCASKRGTSGSAGELFFGEGSRLTVL.

This clone was counted between two and nine times. This chain joins TRBV15 and TRBJ2-7, with D perhaps TRBD2 (5 bases). V shed 1 base and J shed 0 bases, with 10 bases lying between them. The CDR3 has 15 residues. Germline CDR1 reads LNHNV; CDR2 reads YYDKDF (reference sequence). The CDR3 protein is CATSRGRGDSYEQYF. DNA of the CDR3: TGTGCCACCAGCAGAGGTCGGGGAGACTCCTACGAGCAGTACTTC.

Here the CDR3 DNA reads TGTGCCAGCTCACCAGCGGACACCTACGAGCAGTACTTC. It translates to CASSPADTYEQYF. This chain joins TRBV18 and TRBJ2-7; D is perhaps TRBD1 (5 bases). CDR3 size: 13 residues. CDR1 is KGHSH, CDR2 LQKENI, per germline. V gave up 2 bases and J gave up 2 bases, with 7 bases separating them. Filled out from reference TRBV18 and TRBJ2-7, the complete variable domain reads NAGVMQNPRHLVRRRGQEARLRCSPMKGHSHVYWYRQLPEEGLKFMVYLQKENIIDESGMPKERFSAEFPKEGPSILRIQQVVRGDSAAYFCASSPADTYEQYFGPGTRLTVT.

The count of this clone is one. This rearrangement joins TRBV5-1 to TRBJ1-1; a weak D match, TRBD1 (5 bases). V was shortened by 0 bases and J by 2 bases, with 17 bases between the two germline ends. This CDR3 is built from 17 residues. Germline CDR1 SGHRS, CDR2 YFSETQ. CDR3 DNA: TGCGCCAGCAGCTTGGTTGTTCGTTTAGGGGTCAACACTGAAGCTTTCTTT. Its protein product is CASSLVVRLGVNTEAFF. Full variable domain (missing parts from reference TRBV5-1 and TRBJ1-1): KAGVTQTPRYLIKTRGQQVTLSCSPISGHRSVSWYQQTPGQGLQFLFEYFSETQRNKGNFPGRFSGRQFSNSRSEMNVSTLELGDSALYLCASSLVVRLGVNTEAFFGQGTRLTVV.

This clone was counted between two and nine times. This chain uses TRBV7-2 with TRBJ2-1; 7 positions match TRBD2. Trimming took 3 bases from V and 0 from J; bases not matched to a gene: 5. The germline CDR1 and CDR2 sequences are SGHTA and FQGNSA. CDR3 size: 16 residues. The CDR3 DNA is TGTGCCAGCAGCTTTAGTAGCGGGTACTCCTACAATGAGCAGTTCTTC. Its translation is CASSFSSGYSYNEQFF.

The CDR3 is CASSEFRGEQYF. The DNA for the CDR3 is TGTGCCAGCAGTGAGTTCCGGGGGGAGCAGTACTTC. This chain links TRBV6-1 with TRBJ2-7, with D possibly matching TRBD2 (6 bases). V lost 3 bases and J 7 bases, leaving 10 bases between the germline ends. Germline V gene data show CDR1 as MNHNS and CDR2 as SASEGT. The length of the CDR3 is 12 residues.

The V and J genes are TRBV6-6 and TRBJ2-7, with 7 nucleotides matching TRBD2. The CDR3 spans 14 residues. Germline CDR1 is MNHNY and CDR2 is SVGAGI (reference sequence). Trimming removed 2 bases from V and 5 bases from J; junction bases left unmatched: 6. CDR3 nucleotide sequence: TGTGCCAGCAGTTACGCGGGAGCCTGGAACGAGCAGTACTTC. Its protein is CASSYAGAWNEQYF.

The rearrangement links TRBV4-2 to TRBJ2-5; 10 bases agree with TRBD1. CDR1 is LGHNA, CDR2 YNFKEQ, per germline. This CDR3 comprises 17 residues. V lost 1 base, J lost 5 bases, and 10 bases stayed unmatched. CDR3 region: CASSQAAGTGERETQYF. DNA of the CDR3: TGTGCCAGCAGCCAAGCCGCCGGGACAGGGGAGAGGGAGACCCAGTACTTC.

This clone was observed a few times. The chain uses TRBV28 and TRBJ1-4; 8 bases align to TRBD1. After removal of 2 bases from V and 7 bases from J, the junction contained 6 bases not matched to a gene. This CDR3 has 15 residues. The germline CDR1 and CDR2 sequences are MDHEN and SYDVKM. CDR3 nucleotides: TGTGCCAGCAGTTTAAATTTAGGGACAGGTGAAAAACTGTTTTTT. Translating it yields CASSLNLGTGEKLFF.

The genes are TRBV4-1 and TRBJ2-1, with TRBD2 matching over 9 bases. The CDR3 has 20 residues. The V gene end was trimmed by 2 bases and the J gene end by 5 bases; junction bases not matched to a gene: 19. Germline V lookup: CDR1 MGHRA, CDR2 YSYEKL. Here the CDR3 reads CASSQRRSPSGKPQDNEQFF. The CDR3 coding sequence is TGCGCCAGCAGCCAAAGAAGATCTCCTAGCGGGAAGCCACAAGACAATGAGCAGTTCTTC.

This sequence joins TRBV2 and TRBJ2-3; TRBD1 aligns across 8 bases. This CDR3 has 14 amino acids. The V and J ends lost 6 bases and 4 bases, in that order; junction bases with no gene match: 6. Germline CDR1 is SNHLY and CDR2 is FYNNEI. The CDR3 nucleotides read TGTGCCAGCAGAGGCGGACAGGGTGCAGATACGCAGTATTTT. The encoded protein is CASRGGQGADTQYF. Together with reference TRBV2 and TRBJ2-3, the CDR3 gives the full variable domain: EPEVTQTPSHQVTQMGQEVILRCVPISNHLYFYWYRQILGQKVEFLVSFYNNEISEKSEIFDDQFSVERPDGSNFTLKIRSTKLEDSAMYFCASRGGQGADTQYFGPGTRLTVL.

This sequence joins TRBV19 and TRBJ2-2; 9 nucleotides match TRBD1. CDR3 length: 17 amino acids. Germline V lookup: CDR1 LNHDA, CDR2 SQIVND (reference sequence). The V gene end was trimmed by 4 bases and the J gene end by 0 bases; junction bases not matched to a gene: 6. The CDR3 reads CASSRTGTGTNTGELFF. DNA for the CDR3: TGTGCCAGTAGTAGGACCGGGACAGGGACGAACACCGGGGAGCTGTTTTTT.

This clone was recorded only once. The chain links TRBV7-2 to TRBJ2-3; 8 positions match TRBD2. The CDR3 consists of 16 residues. J was trimmed by 2 bases and V by 5 bases; bases with no gene match: 9. CDR1 is SGHTA, CDR2 FQGNSA, per germline. CDR3 protein: CASSPWGTRVTDTQYF. For the CDR3, the DNA is TGTGCCAGCAGCCCCTGGGGGACTAGGGTCACAGATACGCAGTATTTT.

The J gene is TRBJ1-4, the V gene TRBV7-2; perhaps TRBD1 as D (6 bases). The V gene lost 1 base and the J gene lost 7 bases, with 19 bases spanning the gap. Germline CDR1 reads SGHTA; CDR2 reads FQGNSA. The CDR3 spans 17 residues. The CDR3 here is CASSLGPPTGGGEKLFF. The CDR3 DNA follows: TGTGCCAGCAGCTTAGGCCCCCCAACGGGGGGCGGTGAAAAACTGTTTTTT.